One T cell receptor beta chain is described in this entry. Its specificity is unknown. This entry is derived from a study of PD-1 blockade in classical Hodgkin lymphoma. Findings and limits, study-wide: With respect to the repertoire differences, their causes, possibly disease activity or prior therapy, remain undefined.

V was clipped by 2 bases and J by 6 bases, with 11 bases between them. This CDR3 comprises 13 residues. The germline V gene has CDR1 SNHLY and CDR2 FYNNEI. The repertoire was sequenced with immunoSEQ multiplex PCR; TCRdb's copy has only in-frame clones and lacks some. The profile shows 15,000 or so clones, approximately 83% of them singletons. Each patient relapsed following autologous stem cell transplantation, and prior brentuximab vedotin exposure differed. V usage is TRBV2 and J usage is TRBJ2-7; no reliable D call. The receptor's source is a human donor with classical Hodgkin lymphoma. The sample in question was peripheral blood mononuclear cells (PBMCs), obtained at baseline. CDR3 in amino acids: CASSEKLLSEQYF. Written as DNA, the CDR3 is TGTGCCAGCAGTGAAAAACTTTTATCCGAGCAGTACTTC.